A single sample is the source of the 26 T cell receptor beta chains below, sequenced in a study of blood T cell repertoires in COVID-19. Produced via immunoSEQ multiplex PCR; TCRdb's table is partial and in-frame only. The sample lists roughly 150,000 clones, around 89% occurring once. The specimen sequenced was peripheral blood. The receptors here all came from a man aged 55 to 70 with active or convalescent COVID-19.

This chain links TRBV7-9 with TRBJ1-2; 8 bases are a match to TRBD1. With V trimmed by 6 bases and J by 0 bases, 6 bases remained unmatched. The V gene's germline CDR1 is SEHNR and CDR2 FQNEAQ (reference sequence). The CDR3 extends over 15 amino acids. CDR3 region: CASSQDRVANYGYTF. CDR3 coding DNA: TGTGCCAGCAGTCAGGACAGGGTCGCTAACTATGGCTACACCTTC.

The chain uses TRBV6-6 and TRBJ2-7; 13 bases are shared with TRBD2. CDR1 and CDR2 from the germline V gene are MNHNY and SVGAGI (reference sequence). CDR3 length: 18 amino acids. Losses at the gene ends were 5 bases for V and 4 bases for J; bases not matched to a gene: 14. CDR3 loop: CASSPEVPGLAGLYEQYF. CDR3 nucleotide sequence: TGTGCCAGCAGTCCCGAAGTTCCGGGACTAGCGGGACTTTACGAGCAGTACTTC.

The CDR3 reads CASSHEQGVNQPQHF. The CDR3, as DNA: TGTGCCAGCAGCCACGAACAGGGGGTCAATCAGCCCCAGCATTTT. The chain joins TRBV3-1 (or the pseudogene TRBV3-2) to TRBJ1-5, with 8 positions matching TRBD1. J was trimmed by 3 bases and V by 3 bases; bases with no gene match: 4. This CDR3 spans 15 amino acids. Germline CDR1 and CDR2: LGHDT and YNNKEL (reference sequence).

This sequence joins TRBV7-9 and TRBJ2-2; the match to TRBD1 covers 7 bases. V trimming: 5 bases; J trimming: 6 bases; junction bases outside the gene matches: 9. This CDR3 is 15 amino acids long. CDR1 and CDR2 (germline): SEHNR, FQNEAQ (reference sequence). The CDR3 here is CASSKTQGLAGELFF. Here the CDR3 DNA reads TGTGCCAGCAGCAAGACACAGGGGTTGGCCGGGGAGCTGTTTTTT.

The chain employs TRBV18 and TRBJ2-3; maybe TRBD2 (7 bases). The CDR3 runs to 17 residues. The V end lost 3 bases, the J end lost 0 bases, and 16 bases lay between the germline ends. Germline lookup yields CDR1 KGHSH and CDR2 LQKENI. The chain's CDR3 is CASSPAGAPRSTDTQYF. CDR3 nucleotides: TGTGCCAGCTCACCCGCGGGGGCCCCTCGTAGCACAGATACGCAGTATTTT.

This clone was observed a single time. Here the CDR3 reads CASSWDRGSEKLFF. CDR3 in DNA: TGTGCCAGCAGCTGGGACAGGGGAAGTGAAAAACTGTTTTTT. The chain employs TRBV5-8 and TRBJ1-4, with TRBD1 matching 10 bases. V shed 3 bases and J 7 bases; nucleotides not matched to a gene: 3. CDR1 and CDR2 (germline): SGHTS, YDEGEE. The CDR3 spans 14 residues.

This chain uses TRBV9 with TRBJ1-1; D not resolved. The CDR3 contains 12 residues. V lost 3 bases to trimming and J lost 2 bases, with 5 bases between them. Germline values: CDR1 SGDLS, CDR2 YYNGEE. The CDR3 here is CASSALNTEAFF. The CDR3 region has the DNA TGTGCCAGCAGCGCCTTAAACACTGAAGCTTTCTTT.

The rearrangement uses TRBV9 and TRBJ2-1; 7 nucleotides match TRBD2. Germline V gives CDR1 SGDLS, CDR2 YYNGEE. The CDR3 has 13 residues. Trimming removed 3 bases from V and 5 bases from J; junction bases left unmatched: 2. CDR3 in amino acids: CASSATSDNEQFF. The CDR3 bases are TGTGCCAGCAGCGCTACTAGCGACAATGAGCAGTTCTTC.

The chain employs TRBV6-1 and TRBJ2-7; 9 nucleotides agree with TRBD2. Germline V gene data show CDR1 as MNHNS and CDR2 as SASEGT. V was clipped by 3 bases and J by 2 bases; unmatched bases: 11. CDR3 size: 17 residues. DNA for the CDR3: TGTGCCAGCAGTGACTGGCTAGCGGGGCTTGGGCCCTACGAGCAGTACTTC. This sequence encodes CASSDWLAGLGPYEQYF.

The chain employs TRBV28 and TRBJ1-5, with D possibly TRBD1 on 5 matching bases. The CDR3 is made up of 16 amino acids. In germline, CDR1 is MDHEN, CDR2 SYDVKM. Trimming stripped 11 bases from V and 0 bases from J, with 20 bases between. The CDR3 loop is CAGSQGGSDSNQPQHF. The CDR3, as DNA: TGTGCCGGCTCCCAGGGCGGATCAGATAGCAATCAGCCCCAGCATTTT.

There are a few counts of this clone. This chain links TRBV7-2 with TRBJ1-1; D ambiguous. CDR3 size: 16 residues. The V and J ends lost 1 base and 1 base respectively, with 13 bases between them. Germline loops: CDR1 SGHTA, CDR2 FQGNSA. The DNA of the CDR3 is TGTGCCAGCAGCTTAGGCGGGCGGGGATGGAACACTGAAGCTTTCTTT. Protein product: CASSLGGRGWNTEAFF.

Note on this clone: This may stem from a read error, because a much larger clone lies one nucleotide away. The gene calls are TRBV3-1 (or the pseudogene TRBV3-2) and TRBJ1-2, with 7 bases identical to TRBD1. Germline V gene data show CDR1 as LGHDT and CDR2 as YNNKEL (reference sequence). V shed 6 bases, J shed 7 bases, and the junction held 5 bases outside the gene matches. This CDR3 has 12 amino acids. CDR3 sequence reads: CASSETGFGYTF. As DNA, the CDR3 is TGTGCCAGCAGTGAGACAGGGTTTGGCTACACCTTC.

This chain uses TRBV7-2 with TRBJ2-2; 10 positions match TRBD2. The V gene's germline CDR1 is SGHTA and CDR2 FQGNSA. The CDR3 covers 16 residues. The V segment lost 0 bases and the J segment 4 bases; nucleotides outside the gene matches: 2. The CDR3 region has the DNA TGTGCCAGCAGCTTAGCTAGCGGGGGGACCACCGGGGAGCTGTTTTTT. Its protein is CASSLASGGTTGELFF.

At least ten counts were recorded for this clone. The V gene is TRBV19, the J gene TRBJ2-1, with 11 bases identical to TRBD1. This CDR3 spans 16 amino acids. Germline V lookup: CDR1 LNHDA, CDR2 SQIVND (reference sequence). Unmatched junction bases numbered 13, after V lost 3 bases and J lost 12 bases. The CDR3 protein is CASSISDSDRGRGQFF. CDR3 in DNA: TGTGCCAGTAGTATTTCCGACTCGGACAGGGGGCGCGGGCAGTTCTTC.

V is TRBV6-5 and J is TRBJ1-2, with 7 bases fitting TRBD1. Germline lookup yields CDR1 MNHEY and CDR2 SVGAGI. J lost 5 bases, V lost 6 bases, and 12 bases had no gene match. This CDR3 contains 15 residues. CDR3 residues: CASSPGTASKYGYTF. The DNA of the CDR3 is TGTGCCAGCAGCCCCGGGACAGCCTCCAAGTATGGCTACACCTTC.

The rearrangement links TRBV5-1 to TRBJ2-5, with D maybe TRBD2 (6 bases). The ends were cut back, 4 bases at V and 5 bases at J, with 18 bases in the middle. Germline CDR1 SGHRS, CDR2 YFSETQ. The CDR3 has 15 amino acids. CDR3 nucleotides: TGCGCCAGCAGCGGGGGACTCCTTGAGGTTGAGACCCAGTACTTC. Its translation: CASSGGLLEVETQYF.

The V and J genes are TRBV28 and TRBJ2-1; 7 nucleotides align to TRBD2. Germline CDR1 reads MDHEN; CDR2 reads SYDVKM. Unmatched junction bases numbered 10, after V lost 4 bases and J lost 1 base. The CDR3 is made up of 17 amino acids. The DNA of the CDR3 is TGTGCCAGCAGTTCCCTGGGGAGGGGAGGTTCCTACAATGAGCAGTTCTTC. It is translated as CASSSLGRGGSYNEQFF.

The genes are TRBV19 and TRBJ1-1; D not certain. This CDR3 has 13 residues. Germline V lookup: CDR1 LNHDA, CDR2 SQIVND (reference sequence). V was trimmed by 1 base and J by 1 base, leaving 4 bases between them. CDR3 nucleotide sequence: TGTGCCAGTAGTATAGTCCAGAACACTGAAGCTTTCTTT. This codes for CASSIVQNTEAFF.

The chain couples TRBV6-1 to TRBJ1-3; weak D call: TRBD1 (5 bases). Looked up from germline, CDR1 is MNHNS and CDR2 is SASEGT. V shed 0 bases and J shed 4 bases, with 7 bases lying between them. The CDR3 has 14 residues. The DNA for the CDR3 is TGTGCCAGCAGTGAAGCAGGGGCAGGAAACACCATATATTTT. Translating it yields CASSEAGAGNTIYF.

This chain links TRBV2 with TRBJ2-2; TRBD2 aligns across 7 bases. J gave up 6 bases and V 4 bases, and 8 bases lay outside the gene matches. The CDR3 is 15 residues long. Germline CDR1 is SNHLY and CDR2 is FYNNEI. The CDR3 loop is CASSVLQGGAGELFF. The CDR3 coding sequence is TGTGCCAGCAGTGTCCTCCAGGGAGGGGCCGGGGAGCTGTTTTTT.

The rearrangement joins TRBV18 to TRBJ1-1; no firm D call. Germline CDR1 and CDR2: KGHSH and LQKENI. Trimming left V 2 bases short and J 3 bases short, with 7 bases between. There are 13 residues in the CDR3. CDR3 bases: TGTGCCAGCTCACCATTTCTTGACACTGAAGCTTTCTTT. This gives the protein CASSPFLDTEAFF.

The chain employs TRBV4-3 and TRBJ2-1; D is possibly TRBD1 (5 bases). Germline V CDR1 and CDR2: LGHNA, YSLEER. The V end was cut by 4 bases, the J end by 5 bases, with 9 bases between. This CDR3 spans 13 amino acids. The CDR3 DNA follows: TGCGCCAGCAGCCTTGAGACAGACAATGAGCAGTTCTTC. Protein product: CASSLETDNEQFF.

The chain combines TRBV30 with TRBJ2-7; D perhaps matches TRBD2 (6 bases). Germline V gene lookup returns CDR1 GTSNPN and CDR2 SVGIG (reference sequence). The CDR3 is made up of 12 amino acids. The ends were cut back, 1 base at V and 10 bases at J, with 14 bases in the middle. Written as DNA, the CDR3 is TGTGCCTGGAGTGATATCAGGAGGGACCAGTACTTC. It specifies CAWSDIRRDQYF.

A word on this clone: Sequence at one end of the junction differs from germline and may be a read error. This sequence joins TRBV2 and TRBJ2-2, with 9 bases aligning to TRBD2. Germline CDR1 reads SNHLY; CDR2 reads FYNNEI. This CDR3 has 17 amino acids. CDR3 sequence reads: CASREGLAGSNTGELFF. CDR3 DNA: TGTGCCAGCAGGGAAGGCCTAGCGGGATCGAACACCGGGGAGCTGTTTTTT.

J is TRBJ2-5 and V is TRBV9; 7 bases align to TRBD1. The trim removed 5 bases at V and 3 bases at J, leaving 4 bases unmatched. This CDR3 is 13 amino acids long. The germline V gene has CDR1 SGDLS and CDR2 YYNGEE. CDR3 sequence (DNA): TGTGCCAGCAGTTTCGGGACAGAAGAGACCCAGTACTTC. Its protein is CASSFGTEETQYF.

The chain links TRBV20-1 to TRBJ1-1; D not resolved. The CDR3 length is 11 residues. Trimming stripped 3 bases from V and 4 bases from J, with 6 bases between. Germline-derived CDR1 and CDR2 are DFQATT and SNEGSKA (reference sequence). CDR3 protein: CSASRVTEAFF. CDR3 bases: TGCAGTGCTAGCCGGGTCACTGAAGCTTTCTTT.